The rows below give T cell receptor beta chains drawn from one sample of a study of blood T cell repertoires in COVID-19. Libraries were prepared by immunoSEQ multiplex PCR; TCRdb keeps only in-frame clonotypes and omits some of them. The sample records over 150,000 clones, around 85% being singletons. The sample taken for sequencing was peripheral blood. The receptors were sampled from a man in his sixties with COVID-19, enrolled during active disease. The conserved cysteine and the conserved F or W are not part of the CDR3 here. The order of the fields is V gene, J gene, CDR3 protein.

TRBV18,TRBJ1-1,ASAPDKPTEAF
TRBV27,TRBJ1-3,ASSLQGTYSGNTIY
TRBV3-1/TRBV3-2,TRBJ1-5,ASSQGGNNQPQH
TRBV7-9,TRBJ2-3,ASNVPGGGTDTQY
TRBV24-1,TRBJ2-1,ATSDITRDRKNNEQF
TRBV19,TRBJ2-2,ASRRGRGSTGELF
TRBV27,TRBJ1-4,ASRLGTTNEKLF
TRBV7-2,TRBJ2-1,ASSLAPGSSYNEQF
TRBV28,TRBJ1-2,ASTTEFAYGYT
TRBV27,TRBJ1-4,ASSFNNEKLF
TRBV5-1,TRBJ2-2,ASSISTGAGTGELF
TRBV28,TRBJ2-7,ASTGRAGSLG
TRBV14,TRBJ2-3,ASNPRGGHTDTQY
TRBV5-1,TRBJ2-7,ASSLPGQTYEQY
TRBV11-2,TRBJ1-1,ASSAHSGGNTEAF
TRBV7-7,TRBJ2-5,ASSLVSGLDGTQY
TRBV30,TRBJ1-2,AWSRRGGTLYGYT
TRBV10-3,TRBJ2-1,AISGDRGPYNEQF
TRBV19,TRBJ1-1,ASTGRVGTEAF
TRBV7-2,TRBJ1-5,ASSSLGDRGNQPQH
TRBV5-5,TRBJ2-3,ASSPGTGLVTDTQY
TRBV30,TRBJ1-5,AWSSGDNQPQH
TRBV12-3/TRBV12-4,TRBJ1-2,ASRDRGGNGYT
TRBV18,TRBJ2-7,ASSPFSGYEQY
TRBV6-1,TRBJ2-1,ASSEVSGGTYNEQF
TRBV15,TRBJ1-4,ATSRPTGATNEKLF
TRBV14,TRBJ2-3,ASSQGSSYTDTQY
TRBV5-1,TRBJ2-7,ASSLRGSSSYEQY
TRBV10-3,TRBJ1-3,AISERDRVSGNTIY
TRBV18,TRBJ1-1,ASSPGLQEEAF
TRBV24-1,TRBJ1-2,ATTDGGPEGYT
TRBV7-9,TRBJ1-5,ASSRTGGGNQPQH
TRBV24-1,TRBJ2-5,ATSDTLAFPNRQETQY
TRBV5-1,TRBJ1-2,ASSQGSTNYGYT
TRBV19,TRBJ1-5,AISGQGNQPQH
TRBV6-2/TRBV6-3,TRBJ2-3,ASSYEPNHPDTQY
TRBV27,TRBJ2-7,ASSLKGLANYEQY
TRBV10-1,TRBJ2-7,ASTMRNKRRELSEQY
TRBV30,TRBJ1-3,AWSVQGAGNTIY
TRBV6-6,TRBJ1-1,ASSYNGETSTEAF
TRBV6-5,TRBJ2-3,ASSYSPGLAADTQY
TRBV6-2/TRBV6-3,TRBJ1-5,ASSEPTTGNQPQH
TRBV10-3,TRBJ2-1,AISEIPSGNNEQF
TRBV7-8,TRBJ2-7,ASSPQGAPPYEQY
TRBV4-2,TRBJ1-2,ASSQDSGRAAGYYGYT
TRBV29-1,TRBJ1-3,SVGGSGNTIY
TRBV6-2/TRBV6-3,TRBJ1-2,ASSPTGDRPRYGYT
TRBV27,TRBJ1-5,ASSDRGLANQPQH
TRBV5-4,TRBJ2-1,ASSFWLGASSYNEQF
TRBV5-8,TRBJ1-4,ASRFWTGVEEKLF
TRBV19,TRBJ1-1,ASSSEGQANTEAF
TRBV21-1,TRBJ2-1,ASSKGRRGPSSYNEQF